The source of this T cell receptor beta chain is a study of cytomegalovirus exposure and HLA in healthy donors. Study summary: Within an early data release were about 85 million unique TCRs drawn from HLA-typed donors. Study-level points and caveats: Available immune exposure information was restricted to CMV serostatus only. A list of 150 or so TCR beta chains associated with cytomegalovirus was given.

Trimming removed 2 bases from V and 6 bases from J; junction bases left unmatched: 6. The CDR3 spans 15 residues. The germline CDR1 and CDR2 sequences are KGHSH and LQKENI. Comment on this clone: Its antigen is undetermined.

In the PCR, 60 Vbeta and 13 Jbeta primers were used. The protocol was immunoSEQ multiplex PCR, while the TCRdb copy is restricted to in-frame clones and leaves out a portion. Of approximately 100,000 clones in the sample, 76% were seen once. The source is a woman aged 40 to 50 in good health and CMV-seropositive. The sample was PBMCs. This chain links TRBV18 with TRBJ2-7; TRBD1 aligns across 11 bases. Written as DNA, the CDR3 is TGTGCCAGCTCACCAAGCGGGACAGGGGGTCGCGAGCAGTACTTC. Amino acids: CASSPSGTGGREQYF.